These 8 T cell receptor beta chains were sequenced from one sample in a study of T cells in Graves' hyperthyroidism and ophthalmopathy. TCR beta CDR3 regions were amplified from RNA. TCR CDR3 underwent first-round RT-PCR with the HTBI primer set. From the multiplex PCR reads, TCRdb called clonotypes with MiXCR, one entry per CDR3 protein. The profile shows about 350,000 distinct CDR3 sequences, 15% to 20% of them singletons. The material sequenced was blood. Receptor source: a woman in her thirties or forties with Graves' ophthalmopathy.

This clonotype has ten or more counts. The chain joins TRBV28 to TRBJ2-7; TRBD2 matches at 10 bases. The V gene's germline CDR1 is MDHEN and CDR2 SYDVKM. This CDR3 spans 17 amino acids. J was trimmed by 2 bases and V by 4 bases; bases with no gene match: 11. CDR3 sequence reads: CASSSSLGLADTYEQYF. The CDR3 nucleotides are TGTGCCAGCAGTTCCTCACTTGGACTAGCGGATACCTACGAGCAGTACTTC.

This clonotype was observed many times. This chain connects TRBV7-9 to TRBJ1-2; weak D call: TRBD1 (6 bases). The CDR3 covers 15 residues. Germline CDR1 reads SEHNR; CDR2 reads FQNEAQ (reference sequence). V was trimmed by 5 bases and J by 2 bases, leaving 15 bases between them. The CDR3 loop is CASSLPRTANYGYTF. CDR3 sequence (DNA): TGTGCCAGCAGCCTGCCTCGGACAGCGAACTATGGCTACACCTTC.

This clonotype has ten or more counts. The chain joins TRBV13 to TRBJ1-2; 7 bases map to TRBD1. Looked up from germline, CDR1 is PRHDT and CDR2 is FYEKMQ (reference sequence). The CDR3 has 16 amino acids. J gave up 4 bases and V 3 bases, and 11 bases lay outside the gene matches. The chain's CDR3 is CASSFDKTGPLYGYTF. In nucleotides, the CDR3 is TGTGCCAGCAGCTTCGATAAGACAGGGCCCCTCTATGGCTACACCTTC.

There are many counts of this clonotype. This chain uses TRBV11-2 with TRBJ2-5; no firm D call. The CDR3 is 16 residues long. Trimming took off 1 base at V and 1 base at J, with 13 bases between the two ends. CDR1 is SGHAT, CDR2 FQNNGV, per germline. The DNA for the CDR3 is TGTGCCAGCAGCTTAGCCCCCGAGTTCAGCCAAGAGACCCAGTACTTC. Protein sequence: CASSLAPEFSQETQYF.

In its sample, this clonotype was seen many times. The V and J genes are TRBV28 and TRBJ2-2; TRBD1 or TRBD2 may be the D gene (5 bases each). This CDR3 region has 16 residues. V lost 3 bases and J lost 0, with 11 bases in between. Germline values: CDR1 MDHEN, CDR2 SYDVKM. The CDR3 region has the DNA TGTGCCAGCAGTTTTCCGGGACCCACGAACACCGGGGAGCTGTTTTTT. Its translation: CASSFPGPTNTGELFF.

This clonotype was counted ten times or more. The V call is TRBV6-1, the J call TRBJ2-7; 8 bases map to TRBD2. V dropped 6 bases and J dropped 3; count of bases not matched to a gene: 10. The V gene's germline CDR1 is MNHNS and CDR2 SASEGT. The CDR3 runs to 15 residues. The CDR3 protein is CASSSGGFGHYEQYF. CDR3 in DNA: TGTGCCAGCAGCTCGGGGGGGTTTGGGCACTACGAGCAGTACTTC.

This clonotype was counted many times. The chain uses TRBV10-1 and TRBJ1-1; maybe TRBD1 (6 bases). V lost 4 bases to trimming and J lost 4 bases, with 16 bases between them. CDR3 length equals 15 residues. Per the germline V gene, CDR1 is WNHNN and CDR2 is SYGVQD (reference sequence). The CDR3 DNA reads TGCGCCAGCAGTGTGAGGGGGGGGGGTTTCACTGAAGCTTTCTTT. Protein sequence: CASSVRGGGFTEAFF.

Comments on this clonotype: A much larger clone is a single base away; this may be a read error. The gene calls are TRBV30 and TRBJ2-7; D is unresolved. V was pared by 7 bases and J by 3 bases, with 10 bases between. This CDR3 has 11 amino acids. CDR1 is GTSNPN and CDR2 is SVGIG in the germline V gene (reference sequence). The CDR3 nucleotides read TGTGCCTCCGACGCGAACTACGAGCAGTACTTC. Its protein is CASDANYEQYF.